Listed here are 30 T cell receptor beta chains from one sample, sequenced in a study of shared clonotypes between healthy human individuals. Sequencing used immunoSEQ multiplex PCR; TCRdb keeps in-frame clones, though not all of them. This table holds just over 2,000,000 clones, over 85% found once. Sequencing used naive CD4+ T cells sorted from blood. As for subset: CD45RA+ positively selected. Receptors were obtained from a man between 18 and 35 years old in good health.

The chain uses TRBV28 and TRBJ1-2; 10 positions match TRBD1. Losses at the gene ends were 5 bases for V and 1 base for J; bases not matched to a gene: 7. Germline V lookup: CDR1 MDHEN, CDR2 SYDVKM. The CDR3 spans 16 residues. The CDR3 region is CASSEGGTGDNYGYTF. The DNA of the CDR3 is TGTGCCAGCAGTGAGGGAGGGACAGGGGATAACTATGGCTACACCTTC.

In DNA form, the CDR3 reads TGTGCCAGCGGCAGGGACAGGGGGCCCGAGACCCAGTACTTC. Protein product: CASGRDRGPETQYF. This chain joins TRBV6-5 and TRBJ2-5; TRBD1 matches at 12 bases. The V and J ends lost 8 bases and 5 bases, in that order; junction bases with no gene match: 6. This CDR3 spans 14 amino acids. Germline lookup yields CDR1 MNHEY and CDR2 SVGAGI.

This clone was seen only once. The chain is built from TRBV9 and TRBJ2-5; 8 nucleotides match TRBD1. V lost 4 bases to trimming and J lost 2 bases; unmatched junction nucleotides: 7. This CDR3 is built from 15 residues. Germline loops: CDR1 SGDLS, CDR2 YYNGEE. The DNA of the CDR3 is TGTGCCAGCAGCTTCACGGACAGGGTTCAAGAGACCCAGTACTTC. Translating it yields CASSFTDRVQETQYF.

Here the CDR3 DNA reads TGTGCCAGCAGCTTAGCCAGGGCGGGCTCCTACGAGCAGTACTTC. Translation: CASSLARAGSYEQYF. The chain couples TRBV7-9 to TRBJ2-7, with D possibly called TRBD1 or TRBD2 (5 bases each). V dropped 0 bases and J dropped 0 bases, with 9 bases sitting between them. Germline V gives CDR1 SEHNR, CDR2 FQNEAQ (reference sequence). This CDR3 spans 15 amino acids. The whole variable domain, remainder taken from reference TRBV7-9 and TRBJ2-7, is DTGVSQNPRHKITKRGQNVTFRCDPISEHNRLYWYRQTLGQGPEFLTYFQNEAQLEKSRLLSDRFSAERPKGSFSTLEIQRTEQGDSAMYLCASSLARAGSYEQYFGPGTRLTVT.

The chain is built from TRBV19 and TRBJ1-1; D might be TRBD1 (5 bases). V lost 7 bases and J 5 bases, leaving 17 bases between the germline ends. The CDR3 totals 14 residues. Per germline, CDR1 LNHDA and CDR2 SQIVND (reference sequence). In DNA form, the CDR3 reads TGTGCCAGTAACCGGGGGGAAAAAGGAACTGAAGCTTTCTTT. Encoded protein: CASNRGEKGTEAFF.

The rearrangement uses TRBV6-4 and TRBJ2-1; TRBD2 matches at 8 bases. Per the germline V gene, CDR1 is MRHNA and CDR2 is SNTAGT. This CDR3 contains 15 residues. The trim removed 4 bases at V and 5 bases at J, leaving 7 bases unmatched. The chain's CDR3 is CASSVAGMGNNEQFF. The CDR3 nucleotides are TGTGCCAGCAGTGTAGCGGGGATGGGCAACAATGAGCAGTTCTTC.

The chain has TRBV7-2 and TRBJ1-2; D is possibly TRBD1 (5 bases). Germline loops: CDR1 SGHTA, CDR2 FQGNSA. This CDR3 spans 14 amino acids. The V end lost 1 base, the J end lost 5 bases, and 11 bases lay between the germline ends. DNA for the CDR3: TGTGCCAGCAGCTTAGGGGGCAGCTTTTATGGCTACACCTTC. This gives the protein CASSLGGSFYGYTF.

This chain links TRBV7-2 with TRBJ1-5, with D hard to call. The CDR3 totals 15 residues. CDR1 is SGHTA, CDR2 FQGNSA, per germline. The V end was cut by 2 bases, the J end by 2 bases, with 10 bases between. Here the CDR3 DNA reads TGTGCCAGCAGCTTATACGGGGTTGGCAATCAGCCCCAGCATTTT. This gives the protein CASSLYGVGNQPQHF.

The V and J genes are TRBV11-3 and TRBJ1-1; 7 nucleotides agree with TRBD1. V lost 5 bases, J lost 0 bases, and 3 bases stayed unmatched. Germline CDR1 and CDR2: SGHNT and YENEEA. The length of the CDR3 is 14 residues. CDR3 in amino acids: CASSKQGMNTEAFF. The DNA of the CDR3 is TGTGCCAGCAGCAAACAGGGGATGAACACTGAAGCTTTCTTT. Supplemented by reference TRBV11-3 and TRBJ1-1, the full variable domain reads EAGVVQSPRYKIIEKKQPVAFWCNPISGHNTLYWYLQNLGQGPELLIRYENEEAVDDSQLPKDRFSAERLKGVDSTLKIQPAELGDSAVYLCASSKQGMNTEAFFGQGTRLTVV.

This clone was seen only a few times. This chain connects TRBV6-1 to TRBJ1-6, with D perhaps matching TRBD1 (5 bases). V was trimmed by 7 bases and J by 7 bases, leaving 14 bases between them. The CDR3 is 14 amino acids. Germline assignment: CDR1 MNHNS and CDR2 SASEGT. This CDR3 is CASNLGQGNSPLHF. As DNA, the CDR3 is TGTGCCAGCAATCTCGGACAAGGCAATTCACCCCTCCACTTT.

This clone showed up just once. The V and J genes are TRBV5-6 and TRBJ1-1; 7 bases align to TRBD1. With V trimmed by 2 bases and J by 1 base, 11 bases remained unmatched. The CDR3 loop spans 17 amino acids. The germline CDR1 and CDR2 sequences are SGHDT and YYEEEE. CDR3 loop: CASSLYNYRGGNTEAFF. The CDR3 region has the DNA TGTGCCAGCAGCTTATACAACTACAGGGGTGGGAACACTGAAGCTTTCTTT. The full variable domain, rest sourced from reference TRBV5-6 and TRBJ1-1, is DAGVTQSPTHLIKTRGQQVTLRCSPKSGHDTVSWYQQALGQGPQFIFQYYEEEERQRGNFPDRFSGHQFPNYSSELNVNALLLGDSALYLCASSLYNYRGGNTEAFFGQGTRLTVV.

The chain has TRBV10-3 and TRBJ1-1, with a tentative D call TRBD1 (5 bases). From germline, CDR1 is ENHRY and CDR2 SYGVKD. The CDR3 totals 14 residues. V was cut by 5 bases and J by 1 base, with 11 bases left in between. The CDR3 region is CAISQQEANTEAFF. The CDR3 coding sequence is TGTGCCATCAGTCAACAGGAGGCGAACACTGAAGCTTTCTTT.

On this clone itself: This CDR3 is also generated by other DNA sequences in the sample. The CDR3 coding sequence is TGTGCCAGCAGTTACCGGGACACCTCCTACGAGCAGTACTTC. This gives the protein CASSYRDTSYEQYF. The chain combines TRBV6-5 with TRBJ2-7, with D perhaps matching TRBD1 (6 bases). CDR1 MNHEY and CDR2 SVGAGI come from the germline V gene. CDR3 size: 14 residues. Trimming removed 2 bases from V and 0 bases from J, with 8 bases in between.

The chain uses TRBV9 and TRBJ1-1; D is perhaps TRBD1 (5 bases). CDR3 length: 14 residues. Germline CDR1 and CDR2: SGDLS and YYNGEE. V gave up 6 bases and J gave up 4 bases, with 16 bases separating them. CDR3 DNA sequence: TGTGCCAGCAACGGTTTCGGGGCTTCCACTGAAGCTTTCTTT. This encodes CASNGFGASTEAFF.

The rearrangement links TRBV19 to TRBJ2-1, with a possible D match to TRBD1 (6 bases). The CDR3 is made up of 13 amino acids. Trimming pared 4 bases from V and 9 bases from J, leaving 13 bases between. Germline CDR1 LNHDA, CDR2 SQIVND (reference sequence). CDR3 sequence reads: CASSNSGVGEQFF. For the CDR3, the DNA is TGTGCCAGTAGTAATTCAGGGGTTGGTGAGCAGTTCTTC.

V is TRBV10-3 and J is TRBJ2-5; tentatively, D is TRBD1 (5 bases). This CDR3 is built from 14 residues. Trimming took off 0 bases at V and 7 bases at J, with 12 bases between the two ends. Germline CDR1 and CDR2: ENHRY and SYGVKD. The CDR3 DNA follows: TGTGCCATCAGTGAGTCGGGGTCTAGGGGGACCCAGTACTTC. This encodes CAISESGSRGTQYF.

To note about this clone: The junction differs from germline at one of its ends, possibly a read error. The sample carries other DNA sequences with the same CDR3. The V and J genes are TRBV5-6 and TRBJ1-1, with D uncertain. The germline V gene encodes CDR1 SGHDT and CDR2 YYEEEE. The CDR3 sequence is 13 residues long. The CDR3: CASSFLENTEAFF. The CDR3, as DNA: TGTGCCAGCAGCTTCTTGGAGAACACCGAAGCTTTCTTT.

Here the CDR3 reads CASQGGNSYEQYF. The CDR3 nucleotides read TGTGCCAGCCAAGGAGGAAACTCCTACGAGCAGTACTTC. The V gene is TRBV7-9, the J gene TRBJ2-7, with a tentative D call TRBD2 (5 bases). Germline V gene data show CDR1 as SEHNR and CDR2 as FQNEAQ (reference sequence). Trimming pared 8 bases from V and 0 bases from J, leaving 11 bases between. The CDR3 is made up of 13 amino acids.

This chain links TRBV5-4 with TRBJ2-1, with D tentatively TRBD2 (5 bases). This CDR3 contains 16 residues. Looked up from germline, CDR1 is SGHNT and CDR2 is YYREEE (reference sequence). V lost 4 bases and J lost 0, with 14 bases in between. The CDR3 protein is CASSNQAAISYNEQFF. Written as DNA, the CDR3 is TGTGCCAGCAGCAACCAAGCGGCTATCTCCTACAATGAGCAGTTCTTC. Full variable domain (missing parts from reference TRBV5-4 and TRBJ2-1): ETGVTQSPTHLIKTRGQQVTLRCSSQSGHNTVSWYQQALGQGPQFIFQYYREEENGRGNFPPRFSGLQFPNYSSELNVNALELDDSALYLCASSNQAAISYNEQFFGPGTRLTVL.

The V and J genes are TRBV5-1 and TRBJ1-6, with D unresolved. The germline V gene encodes CDR1 SGHRS and CDR2 YFSETQ. Trimming removed 6 bases at V and 7 bases at J, with 8 bases between. This CDR3 comprises 12 residues. As DNA, the CDR3 is TGCGCCAGCACTGCCGGGAATTCACCCCTCCACTTT. Encoded protein: CASTAGNSPLHF.

The gene calls are TRBV4-1 and TRBJ2-5; 9 bases are a match to TRBD1. CDR3 length equals 16 residues. The V segment lost 3 bases and the J segment 5 bases; nucleotides outside the gene matches: 10. Germline V CDR1 and CDR2: MGHRA, YSYEKL. CDR3 coding DNA: TGCGCCAGCAGCCATACCCCGGGACAGGGTTGGGAGACCCAGTACTTC. This sequence encodes CASSHTPGQGWETQYF.

Comments on this clone: Additional DNA sequences in this sample encode the identical CDR3. The rearrangement joins TRBV18 to TRBJ2-7; 8 bases align to TRBD1. Germline V gene sequence: CDR1 KGHSH, CDR2 LQKENI. Trimming at V came to 6 bases and at J to 3 bases, leaving 7 bases not matched to a gene. The CDR3 has 14 residues. For the CDR3, the DNA is TGTGCCAGCTCCGCCGGGACAGGTGGCTACGAGCAGTACTTC. Amino acids: CASSAGTGGYEQYF.

V is TRBV11-2 and J is TRBJ1-1; no reliable D call. V dropped 10 bases and J dropped 6 bases, with 12 bases sitting between them. Germline V gene data show CDR1 as SGHAT and CDR2 as FQNNGV. This CDR3 is 11 amino acids long. Here the CDR3 DNA reads TGTGCCACCAACCGGGATGCTGAAGCTTTCTTT. Translated, it gives CATNRDAEAFF.

This clone was seen just once. The chain has TRBV10-3 and TRBJ1-2; TRBD1 matches 7 bases. V trimming: 7 bases; J trimming: 6 bases; junction bases outside the gene matches: 8. CDR1 and CDR2 (germline): ENHRY, SYGVKD. The CDR3 contains 13 residues. The CDR3 reads CAINQGQRNGYTF. The CDR3, as DNA: TGTGCCATCAACCAGGGACAGAGGAATGGCTACACCTTC.

The V call is TRBV2, the J call TRBJ2-1, with 13 bases lining up with TRBD2. CDR3 length equals 14 residues. V trimming: 8 bases; J trimming: 6 bases; junction bases outside the gene matches: 4. Germline CDR1 reads SNHLY; CDR2 reads FYNNEI. The CDR3 coding sequence is TGTGCCAGCCTAGGACTAGCGGGAGTCAATGAGCAGTTCTTC. Its translation is CASLGLAGVNEQFF.

This rearrangement joins TRBV6-6 to TRBJ1-2, with D perhaps TRBD1 (5 bases). Deletions cut 5 bases from V and 6 bases from J, with 16 bases between. Germline V gene sequence: CDR1 MNHNY, CDR2 SVGAGI (reference sequence). The CDR3 sequence is 14 residues long. CDR3 nucleotides: TGTGCCAGCAGTCCCTCCGGGACTTCTAATGGCTACACCTTC. This gives the protein CASSPSGTSNGYTF.

The CDR3 protein is CASSRTSSQETQYF. Here the CDR3 DNA reads TGTGCCAGCAGCCGGACTAGTTCCCAAGAGACCCAGTACTTC. This rearrangement joins TRBV6-1 to TRBJ2-5, with 7 bases lining up with TRBD2. J was trimmed by 1 base and V by 6 bases; bases with no gene match: 5. Germline V gene sequence: CDR1 MNHNS, CDR2 SASEGT. The CDR3 sequence is 14 residues long.

V gene TRBV30 combines with J gene TRBJ2-5; 7 bases fit TRBD2. J was trimmed by 1 base and V by 7 bases; bases with no gene match: 9. The CDR3 runs to 14 residues. CDR1 is GTSNPN and CDR2 is SVGIG in the germline V gene (reference sequence). The CDR3 here is CASSGNEGQETQYF. The CDR3 DNA is TGTGCCTCAAGCGGGAACGAGGGCCAAGAGACCCAGTACTTC.

A single count supports this clone. A junction boundary mismatches the germline segment, possibly from a read error. The chain joins TRBV5-4 to TRBJ2-7, with a tentative D call TRBD1 (6 bases). This CDR3 contains 13 residues. Germline V gene data show CDR1 as SGHNT and CDR2 as YYREEE (reference sequence). The CDR3 DNA is TGTGCCAGCAGGTTGGACAGTTCCTACGAGCAGTACTTC. Amino acid sequence: CASRLDSSYEQYF.

This clone is a singleton in its sample. This chain links TRBV2 with TRBJ1-3, with D unresolved. Germline V gene sequence: CDR1 SNHLY, CDR2 FYNNEI. Trimming cost V 6 bases and J 4 bases, with 7 bases left between them. The CDR3 is made up of 12 amino acids. The CDR3 region is CASRPAGNTIYF. CDR3 coding DNA: TGTGCCAGCAGGCCTGCCGGAAACACCATATATTTT.